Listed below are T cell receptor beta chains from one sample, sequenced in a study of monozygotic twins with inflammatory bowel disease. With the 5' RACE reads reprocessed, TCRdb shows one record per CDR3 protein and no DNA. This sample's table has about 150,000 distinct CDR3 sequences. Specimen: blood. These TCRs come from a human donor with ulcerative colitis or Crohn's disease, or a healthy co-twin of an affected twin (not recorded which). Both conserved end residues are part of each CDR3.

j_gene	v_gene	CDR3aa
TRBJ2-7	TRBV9	CASSVVQRGQSCSYEQYF
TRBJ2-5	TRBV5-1	CASSIGPSGSTETQYF
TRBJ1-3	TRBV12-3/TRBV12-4	CASTRTVPGNTIYF
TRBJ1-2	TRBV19	CASSIPGIYGYTF
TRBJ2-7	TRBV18	CASSPTKQGHEQYF
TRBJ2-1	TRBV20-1	CSASPWTSTDNEQFF
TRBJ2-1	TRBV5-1	CASSSEIYNEQFF
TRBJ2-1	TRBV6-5	CASSYPGSTYNEQFF
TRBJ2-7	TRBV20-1	CSASIPATLTYEQYF
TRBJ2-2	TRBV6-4	CASSRSDVGTSTGELFF
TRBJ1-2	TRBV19	CASSISGRDASGYTF
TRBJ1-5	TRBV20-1	CSASTGGQPQHF
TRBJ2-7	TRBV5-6	CASKRATVYEQYF
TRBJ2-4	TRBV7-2	CASSLGAGPRNIQYF
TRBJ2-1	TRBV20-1	CSASGNPSNEQFF
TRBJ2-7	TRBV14	CASSFRDRASYEQYF
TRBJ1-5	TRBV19	CASSSQRNQPQHF
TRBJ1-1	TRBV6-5	CASSYRATDTEAFF
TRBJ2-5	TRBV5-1	CASSIDRVETQYF
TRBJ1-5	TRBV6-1	CASSQLRENQPQHF
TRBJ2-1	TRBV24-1	CATSVLASSGSSYNEQFF
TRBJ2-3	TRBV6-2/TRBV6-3	CASRPSGSASDTQYF
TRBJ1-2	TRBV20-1	CSARDTFYYGYTF